This T cell receptor beta chain was captured in a study of T cell responses to AZD1222 COVID-19 vaccine. Study-level background: Second doses at about 4 or about 12 weeks were pooled.

Losses at the gene ends were 1 base for V and 8 bases for J; bases not matched to a gene: 4. The CDR3 totals 13 residues. Germline V lookup: CDR1 SGHTA, CDR2 FQGTGA. To note about this clone: Its specificity is unknown.

TCRdb's table, derived via immunoSEQ multiplex PCR, lists solely in-frame clones and lacks some. This sample has about 150,000 clones, with about 88% found just once. Findings of the study overall: Possibly, clonal diversity was underestimated; donors were largely white British and included more females.

Material: peripheral blood, obtained on day 0 of AZD1222 vaccination. This TCR derives from an adult in good health. This chain connects TRBV7-3 to TRBJ1-2; 7 bases agree with TRBD1. The CDR3 DNA reads as TGTGCCAGCAGCTTAAAGGGGGCAGGGGGCTACACCTTC. Translating gives CASSLKGAGGYTF.